The T cell receptor beta chain under discussion was sequenced for a study of blood T cells in healthy people across ages. Trimming took 0 bases from V and 4 from J, leaving 8 bases between them. Looked up from germline, CDR1 is MGHRA and CDR2 is YSYEKL. The CDR3 is made up of 14 amino acids. This clonotype has only one observation. Peripheral blood was drawn, ten milliliters per donor. A minimum of 6 micrograms of total RNA was extracted per sample. With a J-beta primer mix and a sample-barcoded 5' primer, a second PCR ran roughly 6 to 12 cycles. Each CDR3 protein gets one entry after TCRdb re-called the 5' RACE reads with MiXCR. The sample gives about 930,000 distinct CDR3 sequences, almost 30% of which show up once; more than 8.5% is in the top ten. The same sample was also studied in work on T cells of mothers and their children. As that report states: Roughly 6 children and their three healthy Caucasian mothers were the donors. Each child contributed about 3 million TCR beta CDR3 reads, while each mother contributed over 9.5 million.

The receptor was derived from a woman in her thirties or forties in good health. Sequencing used blood. The chain recombines TRBV4-1 with TRBJ2-3, with D unclear. The CDR3 nucleotides read TGCGCCAGCAGCCAAGACTTTGGTGCAGATACGCAGTATTTT. As protein: CASSQDFGADTQYF.